The 17 T cell receptor beta chains below come from one sample, sequenced in a study of T cell responses to AZD1222 COVID-19 vaccine (dated by TCRdb to about 2021). Sample time point, as interpreted from the label and publication: about 28 days (+/-7) after the second vaccine dose. Library method: the immunoSEQ multiplex PCR assay. Entries here come from immuneACCESS through TCRdb and include only in-frame sequences with V and J called. Some clones fail to appear in such tables; in the studies checked, an unresolved V gene covers under half of the shortfall, and the cause of the remainder is unknown. In all, the sample holds around 150,000 clones, and around 90% of those were seen once. The ten biggest clones cover around 0.99% of the sample. The sample in question was peripheral blood, obtained 28 days after the second AZD1222 dose. Receptors were obtained from an adult who received the AZD1222 COVID-19 vaccine.

The chain carries TRBV7-9 and TRBJ1-3; tentative D call: TRBD1 (5 bases). V was clipped by 0 bases and J by 2 bases, with 5 bases between them. There are 14 residues in the CDR3. Germline V lookup: CDR1 SEHNR, CDR2 FQNEAQ (reference sequence). The DNA for the CDR3 is TGTGCCAGCAGCTTAGCGGGGGCTGGAAACACCATATATTTT. This codes for CASSLAGAGNTIYF.

This clone was recorded once. The V and J genes are TRBV6-5 and TRBJ2-2; the D call may be TRBD1 or TRBD2 (5 bases each). V was shortened by 1 base and J by 6 bases, with 12 bases between the two germline ends. Germline values: CDR1 MNHEY, CDR2 SVGAGI. The CDR3 sequence is 15 residues long. The CDR3 sequence is CASSYFQQGPGELFF. CDR3 sequence (DNA): TGTGCCAGCAGTTACTTTCAGCAGGGACCCGGGGAGCTGTTTTTT.

The gene calls are TRBV5-1 and TRBJ2-5; TRBD2 agrees at 8 bases. V shed 7 bases and J 5 bases; nucleotides not matched to a gene: 10. The CDR3 loop spans 14 amino acids. Germline CDR1 is SGHRS and CDR2 is YFSETQ. CDR3 coding DNA: TGCGCCAGCGTTGATAGGCCGGGAGGGGAGACCCAGTACTTC. Translated, it gives CASVDRPGGETQYF. Looking up the rest from reference TRBV5-1 and TRBJ2-5 gives the full variable domain: KAGVTQTPRYLIKTRGQQVTLSCSPISGHRSVSWYQQTPGQGLQFLFEYFSETQRNKGNFPGRFSGRQFSNSRSEMNVSTLELGDSALYLCASVDRPGGETQYFGPGTRLLVL.

The chain recombines TRBV28 with TRBJ1-6; 7 positions agree with TRBD1. V trimming: 5 bases; J trimming: 7 bases; junction bases outside the gene matches: 5. Looked up from germline, CDR1 is MDHEN and CDR2 is SYDVKM. The CDR3 extends over 14 amino acids. CDR3 nucleotides: TGTGCCAGCAGTCCCGGGACAGCCAATTCACCCCTCCACTTT. It is translated as CASSPGTANSPLHF.

This clone occurred once. This chain connects TRBV6-9 to TRBJ1-6; no firm D call. The germline V gene has CDR1 MNHGY and CDR2 SVAAGI. The V end lost 0 bases, the J end lost 8 bases, and 11 bases lay between the germline ends. CDR3 size: 15 residues. The CDR3 here is CASSYSIGEDSPLHF. The CDR3 DNA sequence: TGTGCCAGCAGTTATTCGATCGGGGAGGATTCACCCCTCCACTTT.

V gene TRBV10-3 combines with J gene TRBJ1-2, with unresolved D. Trimming took 3 bases from V and 7 from J, leaving 6 bases between them. CDR3 length: 11 residues. Per the germline V gene, CDR1 is ENHRY and CDR2 is SYGVKD. The CDR3 nucleotides read TGTGCCATCAGTGACGGGGTTGGCTACACCTTC. Protein sequence: CAISDGVGYTF.

J is TRBJ2-2 and V is TRBV18; D call uncertain. CDR1 and CDR2 from the germline V gene are KGHSH and LQKENI. The V end lost 0 bases, the J end lost 7 bases, and 9 bases lay between the germline ends. The CDR3 length is 14 residues. The CDR3 sequence is CASSPPAVSGELFF. CDR3 nucleotide sequence: TGTGCCAGCTCACCACCGGCGGTTAGCGGGGAGCTGTTTTTT.

The chain joins TRBV29-1 to TRBJ2-6; the D gene is possibly TRBD1 (6 bases). V was pared by 6 bases and J by 2 bases, with 8 bases between. The germline V gene encodes CDR1 SQVTM and CDR2 ANQGSEA. This CDR3 is 13 amino acids long. The CDR3 coding sequence is TGCAGCGTACAGGGCACTGGGGCCAACGTCCTGACTTTC. Translating gives CSVQGTGANVLTF.

V usage is TRBV19 and J usage is TRBJ1-5, with TRBD1 matching over 7 bases. Germline CDR1 reads LNHDA; CDR2 reads SQIVND (reference sequence). V was pared by 4 bases and J by 0 bases, with 9 bases of the junction left unmatched. The CDR3 sequence is 17 residues long. The CDR3 region has the DNA TGTGCCAGTAGTAGCCCCGGGACAGACTATAGCAATCAGCCCCAGCATTTT. Encoded protein: CASSSPGTDYSNQPQHF.

The rearrangement uses TRBV7-9 and TRBJ2-7, with D perhaps TRBD1 or TRBD2 (5 bases each). The V end lost 5 bases, the J end lost 1 base, and 12 bases lay between the germline ends. The CDR3 is made up of 14 amino acids. Germline V gives CDR1 SEHNR, CDR2 FQNEAQ (reference sequence). DNA for the CDR3: TGTGCCAGCAGCCCAACGGGGCCTTCCTACGAGCAGTACTTC. It encodes CASSPTGPSYEQYF.

This clone was seen a few times. V usage is TRBV6-6 and J usage is TRBJ2-1; 8 nucleotides align to TRBD2. The ends lost 4 bases at V and 6 bases at J; junction bases unmatched: 2. CDR1 MNHNY and CDR2 SVGAGI come from the germline V gene (reference sequence). This CDR3 has 13 amino acids. For the CDR3, the DNA is TGTGCCAGCAGTTCCGGGACTAGCAATGAGCAGTTCTTC. This translates into CASSSGTSNEQFF.

V is TRBV11-2 and J is TRBJ1-2, with TRBD1 as a possible D gene (5 bases). Germline CDR1 is SGHAT and CDR2 is FQNNGV. This CDR3 is built from 15 residues. Deletions cut 1 base from V and 3 bases from J, with 12 bases between. The CDR3 DNA reads as TGTGCCAGCAGCTTAGGTCTGGGACGGCACTATGGCTACACCTTC. Its protein product is CASSLGLGRHYGYTF. Based on the CDR3 plus reference TRBV11-2 and TRBJ1-2, the full variable domain is EAGVAQSPRYKIIEKRQSVAFWCNPISGHATLYWYQQILGQGPKLLIQFQNNGVVDDSQLPKDRFSAERLKGVDSTLKIQPAKLEDSAVYLCASSLGLGRHYGYTFGSGTRLTVV.

The count of this clone is one. J is TRBJ1-1 and V is TRBV19; D gene unclear. V lost 5 bases to trimming and J lost 5 bases, with 9 bases between them. The length of the CDR3 is 12 residues. CDR1 is LNHDA and CDR2 is SQIVND in the germline V gene (reference sequence). The CDR3 sequence: CASSFAGTEAFF. The CDR3 DNA is TGTGCCAGTAGTTTCGCGGGGACTGAAGCTTTCTTT. Filled out from reference TRBV19 and TRBJ1-1, the complete variable domain reads DGGITQSPKYLFRKEGQNVTLSCEQNLNHDAMYWYRQDPGQGLRLIYYSQIVNDFQKGDIAEGYSVSREKKESFPLTVTSAQKNPTAFYLCASSFAGTEAFFGQGTRLTVV.

J is TRBJ2-3 and V is TRBV28; either TRBD1 or TRBD2 may fit D (5 bases each). The CDR3 has 15 residues. Germline CDR1 reads MDHEN; CDR2 reads SYDVKM. V shed 4 bases and J shed 2 bases, with 13 bases lying between them. The CDR3 is CASSSGTPITDTQYF. In nucleotides, the CDR3 is TGTGCCAGCAGTTCGGGGACCCCCATCACAGATACGCAGTATTTT.

This sequence joins TRBV7-9 and TRBJ1-1; perhaps TRBD1 as D (6 bases). The V gene's germline CDR1 is SEHNR and CDR2 FQNEAQ (reference sequence). The CDR3 has 16 amino acids. V was trimmed by 5 bases and J by 0 bases, leaving 16 bases between them. The CDR3 nucleotides are TGTGCCAGCAGCCTGGGACACCACCACATGAACACTGAAGCTTTCTTT. This gives the protein CASSLGHHHMNTEAFF. The variable domain in full, completed from reference TRBV7-9 and TRBJ1-1, reads DTGVSQNPRHKITKRGQNVTFRCDPISEHNRLYWYRQTLGQGPEFLTYFQNEAQLEKSRLLSDRFSAERPKGSFSTLEIQRTEQGDSAMYLCASSLGHHHMNTEAFFGQGTRLTVV.

This chain joins TRBV2 and TRBJ1-2; 8 positions agree with TRBD1. V was clipped by 6 bases and J by 6 bases; unmatched bases: 6. This CDR3 region has 13 residues. Per germline, CDR1 SNHLY and CDR2 FYNNEI. DNA for the CDR3: TGTGCCAGCAGCGGACAGGGATTTGATGGCTACACCTTC. Residues: CASSGQGFDGYTF. The full variable domain, in which reference TRBV2 and TRBJ1-2 provide the parts outside the CDR3, is EPEVTQTPSHQVTQMGQEVILRCVPISNHLYFYWYRQILGQKVEFLVSFYNNEISEKSEIFDDQFSVERPDGSNFTLKIRSTKLEDSAMYFCASSGQGFDGYTFGSGTRLTVV.

This sequence joins TRBV5-6 and TRBJ1-1; tentative D call: TRBD1 (5 bases). The germline gives CDR1 SGHDT, CDR2 YYEEEE. The V end was cut by 4 bases, the J end by 1 base, with 11 bases between. This CDR3 spans 14 amino acids. The CDR3 sequence: CASSLGASNTEAFF. CDR3 nucleotide sequence: TGTGCCAGCAGCCTTGGGGCCTCGAACACTGAAGCTTTCTTT.